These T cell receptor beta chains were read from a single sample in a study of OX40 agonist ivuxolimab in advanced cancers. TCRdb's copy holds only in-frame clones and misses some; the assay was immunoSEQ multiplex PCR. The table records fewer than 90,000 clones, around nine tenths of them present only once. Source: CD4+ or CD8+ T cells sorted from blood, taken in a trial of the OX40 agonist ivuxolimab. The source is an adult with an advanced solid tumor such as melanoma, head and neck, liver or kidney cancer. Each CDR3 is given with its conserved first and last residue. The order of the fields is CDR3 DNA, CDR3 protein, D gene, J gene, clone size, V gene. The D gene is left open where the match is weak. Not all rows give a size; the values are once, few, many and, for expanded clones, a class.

DNA: TGTGCCAGCAGCTTGAAAGGGGGAGGGTACGAGCAGTACTTC
CDR3: CASSLKGGGYEQYF
D: .
J: TRBJ2-7
size: .
V: TRBV7-9

DNA: TGCGCCAGCAGCACTGGACAGAGCACAGATACGCAGTATTTT
CDR3: CASSTGQSTDTQYF
D: .
J: TRBJ2-3
size: .
V: TRBV5-1

DNA: TGTGCCAGTAGTTTAACGGTCAAGGATGGCTACACCTTC
CDR3: CASSLTVKDGYTF
D: .
J: TRBJ1-2
size: .
V: TRBV19

DNA: TGTGCCAGCAGTTCGGTCAATCAGCCCCAGCATTTT
CDR3: CASSSVNQPQHF
D: .
J: TRBJ1-5
size: .
V: TRBV28

DNA: TGTGCCAGCAGTCTAGCGGACTCCTACAATGAGCAGTTCTTC
CDR3: CASSLADSYNEQFF
D: TRBD2
J: TRBJ2-1
size: once
V: TRBV28

DNA: TGCGCCAGCAGCCCCGGGACGGCGAACACCGGGGAGCTGTTTTTT
CDR3: CASSPGTANTGELFF
D: .
J: TRBJ2-2
size: few
V: TRBV5-1

DNA: TGTGCCGTCCGGGACCCTGGCACAGATACGCAGTATTTT
CDR3: CAVRDPGTDTQYF
D: .
J: TRBJ2-3
size: .
V: TRBV10-3

DNA: TGTGCCAGTAGTATCGCCGGGTGGGGCTATGGCTACACCTTC
CDR3: CASSIAGWGYGYTF
D: .
J: TRBJ1-2
size: few
V: TRBV19

DNA: TGTGCCAGTTTACTCAGCGGGTACTACACAGATACGCAGTATTTT
CDR3: CASLLSGYYTDTQYF
D: .
J: TRBJ2-3
size: .
V: TRBV11-2

DNA: TGTGCCAGCAGGGACGGGCCCTTCACAGATACGCAGTATTTT
CDR3: CASRDGPFTDTQYF
D: .
J: TRBJ2-3
size: .
V: TRBV2

DNA: TGCGCCAGCAGCCGGGACAGGGATAGCGAGCAGTACTTC
CDR3: CASSRDRDSEQYF
D: TRBD1
J: TRBJ2-7
size: .
V: TRBV5-1

DNA: TGTGCCAGCAGCTTGGTCTTACTAGCGGGGGCCCCATCCTACAATGAGCAGTTCTTC
CDR3: CASSLVLLAGAPSYNEQFF
D: TRBD2
J: TRBJ2-1
size: .
V: TRBV5-4

DNA: TGTGCCAGCAGTGACACCACAGATACGCAGTATTTT
CDR3: CASSDTTDTQYF
D: .
J: TRBJ2-3
size: .
V: TRBV6-5

DNA: TGTGCCAGCAGTGAGTTTGGCCAGGGGGCCAAAAACATTCAGTACTTC
CDR3: CASSEFGQGAKNIQYF
D: .
J: TRBJ2-4
size: .
V: TRBV6-1

DNA: TGTGCCAGCACCCCGGGGGGGTCCACCGGGGAGCTGTTTTTT
CDR3: CASTPGGSTGELFF
D: TRBD2
J: TRBJ2-2
size: few
V: TRBV7-9

DNA: TGTGCCAGCAGTGAGACCGGGAACTATGGCTACACCTTC
CDR3: CASSETGNYGYTF
D: .
J: TRBJ1-2
size: .
V: TRBV6-5

DNA: TGTGCCAGCAGTCGCACCGGGACCGCAAAAGGCACAGATACGCAGTATTTT
CDR3: CASSRTGTAKGTDTQYF
D: .
J: TRBJ2-3
size: once
V: TRBV27

DNA: TGTGCCTGGAGCGCAACAGGGGTGGAGGAGACCCAGTACTTC
CDR3: CAWSATGVEETQYF
D: TRBD1
J: TRBJ2-5
size: .
V: TRBV30

DNA: TGTGCCAGCAGCCCAAATTCGGAAAAACTGTTTTTT
CDR3: CASSPNSEKLFF
D: .
J: TRBJ1-4
size: .
V: TRBV11-2

DNA: TGTGCCAGCTCACCGGCAGGGGTGATCAATCAGCCCCAGCATTTT
CDR3: CASSPAGVINQPQHF
D: .
J: TRBJ1-5
size: .
V: TRBV18

DNA: TGTGCCAGCAGTGAATGGGGGACGACAAAAGCTTTCTTT
CDR3: CASSEWGTTKAFF
D: .
J: TRBJ1-1
size: .
V: TRBV25-1

DNA: TGTGCCAGCAGCTCTAGCGGGTCCGTCGCGACCCAGTACTTC
CDR3: CASSSSGSVATQYF
D: TRBD2
J: TRBJ2-5
size: .
V: TRBV7-7

DNA: TGTGCCAGCAGCTTTGGGACAGGGACCACCGGGGAGCTGTTTTTT
CDR3: CASSFGTGTTGELFF
D: TRBD1
J: TRBJ2-2
size: .
V: TRBV7-3

DNA: TGTGCCAGTAGTACGACCTGGGGGCCTGAAGCTTTCTTT
CDR3: CASSTTWGPEAFF
D: .
J: TRBJ1-1
size: .
V: TRBV19

DNA: TGTGCCATCAGTGAGTTACTCAACACCGGGGAGCTGTTTTTT
CDR3: CAISELLNTGELFF
D: .
J: TRBJ2-2
size: .
V: TRBV10-3

DNA: TGTGCCAGCAGCGCAGAGGCCAGCTCTGGAAACACCATATATTTT
CDR3: CASSAEASSGNTIYF
D: .
J: TRBJ1-3
size: .
V: TRBV2

DNA: TGTGCCTGGGATCGTGGGGGGCTTGACACTGAAGCTTTCTTT
CDR3: CAWDRGGLDTEAFF
D: .
J: TRBJ1-1
size: .
V: TRBV30

DNA: TGTGCCACCAGCAGAGAACAGGGATTTGGCGGGGAGCTGTTTTTT
CDR3: CATSREQGFGGELFF
D: .
J: TRBJ2-2
size: .
V: TRBV15

DNA: TGTGCCAGCAGCTTAAATGGTGCAGGGATGGAGACCCAGTACTTC
CDR3: CASSLNGAGMETQYF
D: .
J: TRBJ2-5
size: .
V: TRBV7-3

DNA: TGTGCCAGCTCCCCCGGGACTCCCGGCAGGGATACGCAGTATTTT
CDR3: CASSPGTPGRDTQYF
D: .
J: TRBJ2-3
size: .
V: TRBV18

DNA: TGCGCCAGCTCCAGGGTGGGTAGCACAGATACGCAGTATTTT
CDR3: CASSRVGSTDTQYF
D: .
J: TRBJ2-3
size: .
V: TRBV5-1

DNA: TGTGCCACCAGCAGAGGCACAGCTACAACTAATGAAAAACTGTTTTTT
CDR3: CATSRGTATTNEKLFF
D: .
J: TRBJ1-4
size: .
V: TRBV15

DNA: TGCGCCAGCAGTGAGTCCTGGGGTCGGACAGATACGCAGTATTTT
CDR3: CASSESWGRTDTQYF
D: .
J: TRBJ2-3
size: .
V: TRBV10-1

DNA: TGCGCCAGCGGCCCGACTGTGGGGGTACCGTTCACAGATACGCAGTATTTT
CDR3: CASGPTVGVPFTDTQYF
D: .
J: TRBJ2-3
size: .
V: TRBV10-2

DNA: TGTGCCAGCAGCTTAAACAGACAAGAGACCCAGTACTTC
CDR3: CASSLNRQETQYF
D: .
J: TRBJ2-5
size: .
V: TRBV7-2

DNA: TGTGCCAGCAGCCCCCCGGGACGACCCTACGAGCAGTACTTC
CDR3: CASSPPGRPYEQYF
D: .
J: TRBJ2-7
size: .
V: TRBV7-2

DNA: TGTGCCAGCAGCCCCCCCTGGGGCACAGATACGCAGTATTTT
CDR3: CASSPPWGTDTQYF
D: .
J: TRBJ2-3
size: .
V: TRBV7-2

DNA: TGCGCCAGCAGCCCCCGAGGGGGACTGGGCGCTGAAGCTTTCTTT
CDR3: CASSPRGGLGAEAFF
D: .
J: TRBJ1-1
size: .
V: TRBV4-1

DNA: TGTGCCAGCAGTTTCTCCAACCAGGGGGTCCTATTCTACGAGCAGTACTTC
CDR3: CASSFSNQGVLFYEQYF
D: TRBD1
J: TRBJ2-7
size: .
V: TRBV28

DNA: TGCGCCAGCAGCGCACAGGGGGATAATTCACCCCTCCACTTT
CDR3: CASSAQGDNSPLHF
D: TRBD1
J: TRBJ1-6
size: .
V: TRBV5-1